The 23 T cell receptor beta chains reported below all come from one sample, sequenced in a study of blood T cell repertoires in COVID-19. Using immunoSEQ multiplex PCR, the repertoire was profiled, and TCRdb retains in-frame clones only, with some absent. Of more than 200,000 clones in the sample, around 80% were seen once. What was sequenced was peripheral blood. The receptors originated from a woman over 75 with COVID-19, enrolled during active disease.

The chain couples TRBV29-1 to TRBJ1-2; maybe TRBD1 (6 bases). CDR1 is SQVTM, CDR2 ANQGSEA, per germline. The CDR3 covers 11 residues. V dropped 8 bases and J dropped 2 bases, with 9 bases sitting between them. This CDR3 is CSFTGNYGYTF. The DNA for the CDR3 is TGCAGCTTTACAGGGAACTATGGCTACACCTTC.

This clone was seen only once. The rearrangement joins TRBV15 to TRBJ2-5, with 8 nucleotides matching TRBD1. The germline V gene has CDR1 LNHNV and CDR2 YYDKDF (reference sequence). The CDR3 contains 14 residues. With 2 bases clipped from V and 2 bases from J, the junction kept 1 base outside the gene matches. The CDR3 region has the DNA TGTGCCACCAGCAGAAGGACAGGGCAAGAGACCCAGTACTTC. Its protein is CATSRRTGQETQYF.

The chain is built from TRBV10-3 and TRBJ2-7; weak D call: TRBD1 (7 bases). The V end lost 4 bases, the J end lost 3 bases, and 13 bases lay between the germline ends. The CDR3 runs 14 residues. Germline V gene data show CDR1 as ENHRY and CDR2 as SYGVKD. DNA for the CDR3: TGTGCCATCAGTGGGGCGGGACAGATCTACGAGCAGTACTTC. Its protein product is CAISGAGQIYEQYF.

The chain employs TRBV9 and TRBJ2-7; 7 bases fit TRBD1. From germline, CDR1 is SGDLS and CDR2 YYNGEE. The CDR3 consists of 13 residues. Germline trimming cut 5 bases from V and 3 bases from J; bases unmatched to any gene: 5. CDR3 sequence (DNA): TGTGCCAGCAGTCGGGACAGAGACTACGAGCAGTACTTC. It translates to CASSRDRDYEQYF.

This chain links TRBV5-4 with TRBJ1-6; maybe TRBD1 (5 bases). V lost 4 bases and J 1 base, leaving 12 bases between the germline ends. The CDR3 is made up of 16 amino acids. The germline CDR1 and CDR2 sequences are SGHNT and YYREEE (reference sequence). CDR3 region: CASSLWGGSYNSPLHF. DNA of the CDR3: TGTGCCAGCAGCCTATGGGGGGGGTCCTATAATTCACCCCTCCACTTT. The entire variable domain, with the rest obtained from reference TRBV5-4 and TRBJ1-6, is as follows: ETGVTQSPTHLIKTRGQQVTLRCSSQSGHNTVSWYQQALGQGPQFIFQYYREEENGRGNFPPRFSGLQFPNYSSELNVNALELDDSALYLCASSLWGGSYNSPLHFGNGTRLTVT.

The J gene is TRBJ1-1, the V gene TRBV7-2; D not resolved. CDR1 and CDR2 from the germline V gene are SGHTA and FQGNSA. The CDR3 contains 13 residues. V dropped 6 bases and J dropped 2 bases, with 10 bases sitting between them. CDR3 protein: CASRMGLNTEAFF. CDR3 coding DNA: TGTGCCAGCAGAATGGGCCTTAACACTGAAGCTTTCTTT.

This chain connects TRBV6-2 or TRBV6-3 to TRBJ1-1; the match to TRBD1 covers 8 bases. The CDR3 contains 13 residues. The trim removed 5 bases at V and 4 bases at J, leaving 3 bases unmatched. CDR1 and CDR2 (germline): MNHEY, SVGEGT. The CDR3 nucleotides read TGTGCCAGCAGTGGTGGACAGGGCACTGAAGCTTTCTTT. Translated, it gives CASSGGQGTEAFF.

The chain carries TRBV5-1 and TRBJ2-5; 11 nucleotides line up with TRBD2. Germline-derived CDR1 and CDR2 are SGHRS and YFSETQ. The CDR3 extends over 17 amino acids. Unmatched junction bases numbered 9, after V lost 4 bases and J lost 1 base. The CDR3 sequence is CASSPGTSGPVQETQYF. In DNA, the CDR3 is TGCGCCAGCAGCCCCGGGACTAGCGGTCCTGTCCAAGAGACCCAGTACTTC.

This clone has only a few counts. The rearrangement joins TRBV10-3 to TRBJ1-1, with 7 bases matching TRBD1. The germline V gene has CDR1 ENHRY and CDR2 SYGVKD. CDR3 length equals 14 residues. The ends lost 11 bases at V and 4 bases at J; junction bases unmatched: 13. This CDR3 reads CAAGTVIGATEAFF. CDR3 nucleotide sequence: TGTGCCGCCGGGACAGTGATAGGGGCCACTGAAGCTTTCTTT.

The chain employs TRBV7-2 and TRBJ1-2; no clear D gene. The germline CDR1 and CDR2 sequences are SGHTA and FQGNSA. CDR3 length equals 12 residues. With 5 bases removed from V and 4 bases from J, the gap between germline ends came to 8 bases. CDR3 loop: CASSESGYGYTF. DNA for the CDR3: TGTGCCAGCAGCGAGAGCGGCTATGGCTACACCTTC.

This chain uses TRBV7-3 with TRBJ2-1; a possible D gene is TRBD2 (5 bases). Germline CDR1 SGHTA, CDR2 FQGTGA. This CDR3 has 14 amino acids. Trimming cost V 3 bases and J 8 bases, with 14 bases left between them. The CDR3 bases are TGTGCCAGCAGCTTCCGGGGTGGTTTGGATGAGCAGTTCTTC. The encoded protein is CASSFRGGLDEQFF.

V and J are TRBV5-1 and TRBJ2-1; 8 bases map to TRBD1. The trim removed 4 bases at V and 4 bases at J, leaving 7 bases unmatched. Per the germline V gene, CDR1 is SGHRS and CDR2 is YFSETQ. The CDR3 length is 15 residues. The CDR3 sequence is CASSLQGALYNEQFF. The CDR3 DNA reads TGCGCCAGCAGCCTCCAGGGGGCTTTATACAATGAGCAGTTCTTC.

CDR3 DNA sequence: TGTGCCAGCTCACCTCCGACAGGGGAGGTCACTGAAGCTTTCTTT. Amino acids: CASSPPTGEVTEAFF. The rearrangement links TRBV18 to TRBJ1-1, with 8 bases aligning to TRBD1. V lost 3 bases, J lost 4 bases, and 7 bases stayed unmatched. The CDR3 has 15 residues. Germline assignment: CDR1 KGHSH and CDR2 LQKENI.

This clone has more than one count but fewer than ten. V and J are TRBV24-1 and TRBJ2-2, with D maybe TRBD2 (5 bases). CDR3 length: 16 residues. CDR1 is KGHDR, CDR2 SFDVKD, per germline. V was shortened by 0 bases and J by 4 bases, with 11 bases between the two germline ends. The CDR3 protein is CATSDLRPGSTGELFF. CDR3 sequence (DNA): TGTGCCACCAGTGATTTGCGGCCGGGGTCCACCGGGGAGCTGTTTTTT.

This clone was seen more than once but under ten times. The rearrangement uses TRBV28 and TRBJ1-1; D not certain. V was cut by 3 bases and J by 2 bases, with 10 bases left in between. CDR1 MDHEN and CDR2 SYDVKM come from the germline V gene. The CDR3 sequence is 14 residues long. The CDR3 nucleotides read TGTGCCAGCAGTTTTATCGGAGGCAACACTGAAGCTTTCTTT. It encodes CASSFIGGNTEAFF.

This chain joins TRBV5-4 and TRBJ2-5; TRBD2 aligns across 10 bases. CDR1 is SGHNT and CDR2 is YYREEE in the germline V gene (reference sequence). The CDR3 totals 14 residues. The ends lost 4 bases at V and 3 bases at J; junction bases unmatched: 3. CDR3 bases: TGTGCCAGCAGCAAAGGACTAGCGGAAGAGACCCAGTACTTC. It specifies CASSKGLAEETQYF.

The rearrangement links TRBV4-3 to TRBJ1-2; D unresolved. From germline, CDR1 is LGHNA and CDR2 YSLEER. V lost 8 bases and J lost 7, with 17 bases in between. The CDR3 loop spans 13 amino acids. In DNA form, the CDR3 reads TGCGCCAGCTCTACGACCCAGGCCCCTGGCTACACCTTC. Translation: CASSTTQAPGYTF.

The chain employs TRBV11-3 and TRBJ2-7; TRBD1 matches 9 bases. V shed 5 bases, J shed 2 bases, and the junction held 16 bases outside the gene matches. CDR1 and CDR2 from the germline V gene are SGHNT and YENEEA. This CDR3 is built from 18 residues. CDR3 sequence (DNA): TGTGCCAGCAGCCCAGGAGCCGGGACAGGGAAGGCGACCTACGAGCAGTACTTC. Protein product: CASSPGAGTGKATYEQYF.

The gene calls are TRBV27 and TRBJ1-4, with TRBD1 matching over 8 bases. The CDR3 spans 13 residues. Germline V gives CDR1 MNHEY, CDR2 SMNVEV (reference sequence). The J segment lost 7 bases and the V segment lost 7 bases, leaving 5 bases of the junction unmatched. The CDR3 sequence: CASKVQGGEKLFF. DNA for the CDR3: TGTGCCAGCAAGGTACAGGGGGGTGAAAAACTGTTTTTT.

This rearrangement joins TRBV3-1 (or the pseudogene TRBV3-2) to TRBJ1-4, with TRBD1 identical over 9 bases. The germline V gene has CDR1 LGHDT and CDR2 YNNKEL (reference sequence). With V trimmed by 4 bases and J by 7 bases, 10 bases remained unmatched. This CDR3 region has 16 residues. The CDR3 region has the DNA TGTGCCAGCAGCCCAGATAGACAGGGGGGAATTGAAAAACTGTTTTTT. It encodes CASSPDRQGGIEKLFF.

The J gene is TRBJ2-3, the V gene TRBV3-1 (or the pseudogene TRBV3-2); 7 bases match TRBD1. CDR1 is LGHDT, CDR2 YNNKEL, per germline (reference sequence). V lost 4 bases and J lost 1; bases outside the gene matches: 8. The CDR3 loop spans 16 amino acids. The CDR3 DNA reads TGTGCCAGCAGCCCAACCAGGGGGTCGGGCACAGATACGCAGTATTTT. It yields the protein CASSPTRGSGTDTQYF.

This sequence joins TRBV30 and TRBJ1-6, with D perhaps TRBD1 (6 bases). Germline-derived CDR1 and CDR2 are GTSNPN and SVGIG (reference sequence). Trimming took off 3 bases at V and 10 bases at J, with 10 bases between the two ends. The CDR3 totals 12 residues. The CDR3 loop is CAWRRTESPLHF. For the CDR3, the DNA is TGTGCCTGGAGGCGGACAGAATCACCCCTCCACTTT.

This sequence joins TRBV5-1 and TRBJ2-5; D may be TRBD2 (6 bases). The CDR3 runs to 14 residues. Germline assignment: CDR1 SGHRS and CDR2 YFSETQ. Trimming took 4 bases from V and 4 from J, leaving 14 bases between them. The CDR3 reads CASSETTGVETQYF. In DNA form, the CDR3 reads TGCGCCAGCAGCGAAACTACGGGGGTAGAGACCCAGTACTTC.